Listed here is a single TCR beta chain. Its cognate antigen is unknown. One base away lies a much larger clone, so this may be a sequencing read error. This specimen comes from a study of T cell repertoires in cytomegalovirus infection. Study details: It was the public TCR beta signatures that indicated both CMV infection and matching HLA type. Whole-study results and caveats: Adding up the frequency of public TCR beta families identified people who carried CMV plus the relevant HLA. It was HLA-C-restricted CMV-specific TCR beta clonotypes that dominated the response ex vivo.

Trimming took 1 base from V and 3 from J, leaving 15 bases between them. Germline CDR1 reads SGHVS; CDR2 reads FNYEAQ. The CDR3 covers 16 residues. TCRdb fed the reads into MiXCR, producing one record per CDR3 protein. The sample lists 250,000 or so distinct CDR3 sequences, 15% to 20% occurring once. The sequence derives from a human donor in good health (CMV status not recorded). Some clones in this sample may be carry-over from other donors' samples. Specimen: CD8+ T cells from PBMCs. The chain uses TRBV7-6 and TRBJ1-1, with TRBD1 as a possible D gene (6 bases). In DNA, the CDR3 is TGTGCCAGCAGCTTAGAGGGGGGGGTATCCCACACTGAAGCTTTCTTT. It specifies CASSLEGGVSHTEAFF.